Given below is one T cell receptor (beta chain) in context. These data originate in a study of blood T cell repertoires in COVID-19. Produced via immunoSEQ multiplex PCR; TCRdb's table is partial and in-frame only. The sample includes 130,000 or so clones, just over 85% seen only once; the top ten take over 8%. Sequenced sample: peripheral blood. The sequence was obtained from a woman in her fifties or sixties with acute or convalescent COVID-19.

The CDR3 spells CATGRGASYNEQFF. Written as DNA, the CDR3 is TGCGCCACCGGGCGGGGGGCGTCCTACAATGAGCAGTTCTTC. The chain joins TRBV5-1 to TRBJ2-1; TRBD2 agrees at 8 bases. The germline V gene has CDR1 SGHRS and CDR2 YFSETQ. The junction had 6 bases not matched to a gene; V was cut back by 9 bases and J by 1 base. The CDR3 has 14 amino acids.